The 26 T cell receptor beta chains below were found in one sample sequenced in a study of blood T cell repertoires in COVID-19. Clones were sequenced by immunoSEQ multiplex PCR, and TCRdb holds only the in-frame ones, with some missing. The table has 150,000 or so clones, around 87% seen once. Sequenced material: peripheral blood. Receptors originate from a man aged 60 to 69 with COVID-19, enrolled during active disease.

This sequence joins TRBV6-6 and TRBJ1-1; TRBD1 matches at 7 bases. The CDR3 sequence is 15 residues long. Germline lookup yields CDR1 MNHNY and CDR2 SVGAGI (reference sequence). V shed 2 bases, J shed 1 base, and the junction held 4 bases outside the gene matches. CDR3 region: CASSYRRTGNTEAFF. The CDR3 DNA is TGTGCCAGCAGTTACAGAAGGACAGGGAACACTGAAGCTTTCTTT.

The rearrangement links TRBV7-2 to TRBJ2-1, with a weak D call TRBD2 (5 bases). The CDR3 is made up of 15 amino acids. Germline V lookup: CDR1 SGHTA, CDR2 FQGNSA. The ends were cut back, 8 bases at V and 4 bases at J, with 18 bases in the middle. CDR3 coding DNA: TGTGCCAGCGGACTTCAGCTCCCTGGGTACAATGAGCAGTTCTTC. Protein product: CASGLQLPGYNEQFF.

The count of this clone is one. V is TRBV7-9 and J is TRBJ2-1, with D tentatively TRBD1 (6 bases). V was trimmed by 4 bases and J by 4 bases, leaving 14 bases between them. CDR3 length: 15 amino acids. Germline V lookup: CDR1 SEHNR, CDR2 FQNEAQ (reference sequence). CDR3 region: CASSSPGTIYNEQFF. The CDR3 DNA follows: TGTGCCAGCAGCTCCCCCGGGACAATATACAATGAGCAGTTCTTC.

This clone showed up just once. This CDR3 reads CASTGPDRYNSPLHF. The CDR3 DNA follows: TGTGCCAGCACCGGCCCGGACAGATATAATTCACCCCTCCACTTT. The gene calls are TRBV2 and TRBJ1-6; D perhaps matches TRBD1 (6 bases). Germline loops: CDR1 SNHLY, CDR2 FYNNEI. Between the trimmed V and J ends, which lost 7 bases and 4 bases, there was a span of 14 bases. This CDR3 region has 15 residues.

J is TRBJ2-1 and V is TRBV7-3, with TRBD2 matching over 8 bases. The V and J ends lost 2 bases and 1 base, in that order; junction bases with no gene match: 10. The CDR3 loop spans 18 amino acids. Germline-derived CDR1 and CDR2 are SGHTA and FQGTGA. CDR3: CASSLGGSGIRSYNEQFF. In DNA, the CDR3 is TGTGCCAGCAGCTTAGGTGGTAGCGGGATAAGGTCCTACAATGAGCAGTTCTTC.

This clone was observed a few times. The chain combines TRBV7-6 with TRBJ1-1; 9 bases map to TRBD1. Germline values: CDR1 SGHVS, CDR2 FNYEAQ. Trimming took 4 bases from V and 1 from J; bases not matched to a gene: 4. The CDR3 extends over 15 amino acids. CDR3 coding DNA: TGTGCCAGCAGCTACCGGGACAGGGCGAACACTGAAGCTTTCTTT. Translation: CASSYRDRANTEAFF.

The CDR3 nucleotides read TGTGCCAGCAGCCAAGCACGGACAGGCTACTATGGCTACACCTTC. Amino acids: CASSQARTGYYGYTF. The rearrangement joins TRBV14 to TRBJ1-2; 7 bases are shared with TRBD1. The germline V gene encodes CDR1 SGHDN and CDR2 FVKESK. J lost 3 bases, V lost 1 base, and 5 bases had no gene match. The CDR3 is 15 residues long. Looking up the rest from reference TRBV14 and TRBJ1-2 gives the full variable domain: EAGVTQFPSHSVIEKGQTVTLRCDPISGHDNLYWYRRVMGKEIKFLLHFVKESKQDESGMPNNRFLAERTGGTYSTLKVQPAELEDSGVYFCASSQARTGYYGYTFGSGTRLTVV.

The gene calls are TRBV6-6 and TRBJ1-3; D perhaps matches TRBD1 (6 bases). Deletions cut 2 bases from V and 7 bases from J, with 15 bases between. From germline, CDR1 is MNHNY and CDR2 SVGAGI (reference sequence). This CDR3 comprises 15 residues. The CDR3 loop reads CASSYAAQGSNTIYF. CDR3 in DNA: TGTGCCAGCAGTTACGCGGCTCAGGGGTCGAACACCATATATTTT.

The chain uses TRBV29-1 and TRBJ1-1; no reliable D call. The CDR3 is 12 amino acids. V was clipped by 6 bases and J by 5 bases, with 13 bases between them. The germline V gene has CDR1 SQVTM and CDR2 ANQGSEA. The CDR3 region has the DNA TGCAGCGTGGGCCAGACTGTAACTGAAGCTTTCTTT. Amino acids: CSVGQTVTEAFF.

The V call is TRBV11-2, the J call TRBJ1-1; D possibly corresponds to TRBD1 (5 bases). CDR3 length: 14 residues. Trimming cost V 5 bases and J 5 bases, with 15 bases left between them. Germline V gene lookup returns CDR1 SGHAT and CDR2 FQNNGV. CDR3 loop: CASSPHGARTEAFF. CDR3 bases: TGTGCCAGCAGCCCACATGGGGCGCGAACTGAAGCTTTCTTT.

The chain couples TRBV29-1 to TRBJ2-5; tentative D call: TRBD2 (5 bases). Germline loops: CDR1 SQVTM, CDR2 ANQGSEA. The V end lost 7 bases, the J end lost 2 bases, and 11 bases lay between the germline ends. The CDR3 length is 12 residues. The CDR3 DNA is TGCAGCGCCTTTCGGGGTCAAGAGACCCAGTACTTC. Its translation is CSAFRGQETQYF.

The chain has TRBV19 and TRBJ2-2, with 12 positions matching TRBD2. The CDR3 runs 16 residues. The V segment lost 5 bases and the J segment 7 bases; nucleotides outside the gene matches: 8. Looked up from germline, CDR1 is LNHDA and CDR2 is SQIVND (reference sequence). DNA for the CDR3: TGTGCCAGTAGTCCCAGTAGACTAGCGGGAGTCGGGGAGCTGTTTTTT. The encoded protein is CASSPSRLAGVGELFF.

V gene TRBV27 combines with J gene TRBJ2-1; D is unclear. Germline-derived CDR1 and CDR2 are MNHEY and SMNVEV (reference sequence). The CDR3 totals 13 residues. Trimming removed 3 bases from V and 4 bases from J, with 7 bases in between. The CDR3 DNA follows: TGTGCCAGCAGTTTTCAGAGGTACAATGAGCAGTTCTTC. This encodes CASSFQRYNEQFF.

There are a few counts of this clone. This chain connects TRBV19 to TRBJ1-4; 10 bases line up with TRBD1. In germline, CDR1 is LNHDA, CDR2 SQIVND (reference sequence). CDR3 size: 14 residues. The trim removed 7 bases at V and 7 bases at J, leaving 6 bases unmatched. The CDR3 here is CASNRDRGGEKLFF. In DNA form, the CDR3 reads TGTGCCAGTAACAGGGACAGGGGAGGTGAAAAACTGTTTTTT.

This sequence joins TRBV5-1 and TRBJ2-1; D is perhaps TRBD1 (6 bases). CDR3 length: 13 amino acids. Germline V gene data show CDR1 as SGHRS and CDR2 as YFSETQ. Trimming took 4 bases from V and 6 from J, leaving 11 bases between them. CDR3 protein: CASSPDSLNEQFF. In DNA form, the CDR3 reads TGCGCCAGCAGCCCGGACAGTCTCAATGAGCAGTTCTTC.

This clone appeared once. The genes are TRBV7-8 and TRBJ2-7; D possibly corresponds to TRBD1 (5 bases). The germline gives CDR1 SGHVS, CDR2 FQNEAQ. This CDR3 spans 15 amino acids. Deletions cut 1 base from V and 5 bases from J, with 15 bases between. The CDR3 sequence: CASSLGSVGLNEQYF. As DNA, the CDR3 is TGTGCCAGCAGCTTAGGGAGCGTGGGGCTCAACGAGCAGTACTTC.

CDR3 bases: TGTGCCAGTAGTCAGGACAGGGGCCCTCAGCCCCAGCATTTT. Protein sequence: CASSQDRGPQPQHF. The chain joins TRBV19 to TRBJ1-5; 9 bases line up with TRBD1. The CDR3 loop spans 14 amino acids. Germline V gene sequence: CDR1 LNHDA, CDR2 SQIVND (reference sequence). The junction had 5 bases not matched to a gene; V was cut back by 5 bases and J by 6 bases.

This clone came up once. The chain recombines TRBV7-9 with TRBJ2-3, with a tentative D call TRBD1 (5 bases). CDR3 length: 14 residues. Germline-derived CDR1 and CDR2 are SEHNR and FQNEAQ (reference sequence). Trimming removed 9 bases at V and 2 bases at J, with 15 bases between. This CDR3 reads CARGAGDSTDTQYF. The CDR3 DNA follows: TGTGCCAGAGGGGCAGGAGATTCCACAGATACGCAGTATTTT.

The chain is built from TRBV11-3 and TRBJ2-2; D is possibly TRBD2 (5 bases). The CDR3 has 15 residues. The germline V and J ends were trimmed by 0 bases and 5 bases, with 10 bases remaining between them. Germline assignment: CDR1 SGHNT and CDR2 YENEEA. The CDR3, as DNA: TGTGCCAGCAGCTTAGATGGGCCGGGGACCGGGGAGCTGTTTTTT. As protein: CASSLDGPGTGELFF.

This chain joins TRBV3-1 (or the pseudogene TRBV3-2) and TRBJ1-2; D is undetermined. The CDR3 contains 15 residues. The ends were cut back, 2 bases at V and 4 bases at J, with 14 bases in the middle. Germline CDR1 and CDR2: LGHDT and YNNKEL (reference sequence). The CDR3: CASSQLRNSGYGYTF. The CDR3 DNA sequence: TGTGCCAGCAGCCAACTACGAAATTCGGGCTATGGCTACACCTTC.

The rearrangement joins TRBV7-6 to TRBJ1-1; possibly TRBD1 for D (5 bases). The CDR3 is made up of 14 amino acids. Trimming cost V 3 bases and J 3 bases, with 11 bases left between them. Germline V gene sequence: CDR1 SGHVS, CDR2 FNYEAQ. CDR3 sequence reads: CASSFGDWDTEAFF. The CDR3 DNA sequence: TGTGCCAGCAGCTTCGGGGACTGGGACACTGAAGCTTTCTTT.

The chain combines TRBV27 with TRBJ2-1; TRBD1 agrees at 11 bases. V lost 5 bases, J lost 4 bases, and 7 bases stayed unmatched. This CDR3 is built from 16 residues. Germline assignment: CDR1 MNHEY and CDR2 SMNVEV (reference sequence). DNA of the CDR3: TGTGCCAGCAGTACCTTCGGGACAGGGGGATACAATGAGCAGTTCTTC. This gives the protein CASSTFGTGGYNEQFF.

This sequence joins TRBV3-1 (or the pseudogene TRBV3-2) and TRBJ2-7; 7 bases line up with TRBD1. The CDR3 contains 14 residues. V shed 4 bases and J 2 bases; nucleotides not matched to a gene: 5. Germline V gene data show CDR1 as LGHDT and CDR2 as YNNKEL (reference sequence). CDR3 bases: TGTGCCAGCAGCCCCCTCGGGACAGCCTACGAGCAGTACTTC. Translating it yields CASSPLGTAYEQYF.

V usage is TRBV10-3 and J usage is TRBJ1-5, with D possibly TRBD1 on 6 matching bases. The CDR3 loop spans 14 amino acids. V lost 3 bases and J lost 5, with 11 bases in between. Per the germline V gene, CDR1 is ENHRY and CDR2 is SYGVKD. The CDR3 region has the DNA TGTGCCATCAGTGACAGGGGAGGGGATCAGCCCCAGCATTTT. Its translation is CAISDRGGDQPQHF.

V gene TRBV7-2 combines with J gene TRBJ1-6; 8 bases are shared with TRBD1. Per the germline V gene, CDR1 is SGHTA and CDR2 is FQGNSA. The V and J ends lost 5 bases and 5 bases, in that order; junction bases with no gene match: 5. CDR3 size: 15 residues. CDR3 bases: TGTGCCAGCAGCCTAGGACAGGGTGATAATTCACCCCTCCACTTT. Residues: CASSLGQGDNSPLHF.

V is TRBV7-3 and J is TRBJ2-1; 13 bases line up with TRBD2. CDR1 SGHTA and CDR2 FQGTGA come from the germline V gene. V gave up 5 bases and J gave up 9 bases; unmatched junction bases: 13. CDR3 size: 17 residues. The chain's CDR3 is CASSPYGGTSGIVEQFF. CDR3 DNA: TGTGCCAGCAGCCCCTACGGTGGGACTAGCGGGATAGTTGAGCAGTTCTTC.